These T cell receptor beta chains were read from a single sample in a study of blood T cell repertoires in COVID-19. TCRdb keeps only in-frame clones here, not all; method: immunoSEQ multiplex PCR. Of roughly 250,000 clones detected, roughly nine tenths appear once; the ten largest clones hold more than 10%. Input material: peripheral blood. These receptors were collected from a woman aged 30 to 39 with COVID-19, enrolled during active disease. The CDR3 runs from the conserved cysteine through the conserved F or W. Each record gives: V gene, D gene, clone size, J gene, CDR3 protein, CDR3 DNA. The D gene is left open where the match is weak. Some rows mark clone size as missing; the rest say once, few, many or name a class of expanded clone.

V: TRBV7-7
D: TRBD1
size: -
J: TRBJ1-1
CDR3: CASSLPGQGEAFF
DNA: TGTGCCAGCAGCTTACCCGGACAGGGTGAAGCTTTCTTT

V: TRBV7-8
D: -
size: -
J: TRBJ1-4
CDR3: CASSLRRTDEKLFF
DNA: TGTGCCAGCAGCCTCAGACGGACTGATGAAAAACTGTTTTTT

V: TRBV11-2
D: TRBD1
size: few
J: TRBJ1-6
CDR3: CASSRQGATNSPLHF
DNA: TGTGCCAGCAGCCGACAGGGGGCGACCAATTCACCCCTCCACTTT

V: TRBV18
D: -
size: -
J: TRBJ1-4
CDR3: CASSPGVTGTRKIELFF
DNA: TGTGCCAGCTCACCGGGCGTAACCGGGACAAGGAAAATCGAACTGTTTTTT

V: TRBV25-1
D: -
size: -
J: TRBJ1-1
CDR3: CASSLQTGLGTEAFF
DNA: TGTGCCAGCAGTCTACAGACAGGTCTCGGCACTGAAGCTTTCTTT

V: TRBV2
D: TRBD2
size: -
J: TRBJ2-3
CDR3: CASSVYGGTDTQYF
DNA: TGTGCCAGCAGTGTATACGGGGGGACAGATACGCAGTATTTT

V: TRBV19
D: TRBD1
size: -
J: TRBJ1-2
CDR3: CATPSGQGNGGYTF
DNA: TGTGCCACCCCTTCGGGACAGGGGAACGGCGGCTACACCTTC

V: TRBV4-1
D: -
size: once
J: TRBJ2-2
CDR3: CASSPFVRANTGELFF
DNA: TGCGCCAGCAGCCCCTTCGTCAGGGCGAACACCGGGGAGCTGTTTTTT

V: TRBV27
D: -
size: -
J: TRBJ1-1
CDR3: CASSPTGQSNTEAFF
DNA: TGTGCCAGCAGCCCGACAGGACAGTCGAACACTGAAGCTTTCTTT

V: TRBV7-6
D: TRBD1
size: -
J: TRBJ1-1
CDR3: CASSLQGGADTEAFF
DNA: TGTGCCAGCAGCTTACAGGGGGGCGCTGACACTGAAGCTTTCTTT

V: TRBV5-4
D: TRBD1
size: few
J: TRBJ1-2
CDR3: CASSPGQGAYGYTF
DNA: TGTGCCAGCAGCCCGGGACAGGGGGCCTATGGCTACACCTTC

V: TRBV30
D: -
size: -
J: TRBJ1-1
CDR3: CAWVGITGPNTEAFF
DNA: TGTGCCTGGGTGGGGATAACAGGGCCCAACACTGAAGCTTTCTTT

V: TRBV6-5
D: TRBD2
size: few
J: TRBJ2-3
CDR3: CASSYLAGVSDTQYF
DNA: TGTGCCAGCAGCTACCTAGCGGGGGTTTCAGATACGCAGTATTTT

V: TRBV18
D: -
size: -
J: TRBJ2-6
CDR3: CASYADSGANVLTF
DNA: TGTGCCAGCTACGCAGACTCTGGGGCCAACGTCCTGACTTTC

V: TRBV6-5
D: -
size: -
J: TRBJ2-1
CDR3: CASSYSREQFF
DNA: TGTGCCAGCAGTTACTCGAGGGAGCAGTTCTTC

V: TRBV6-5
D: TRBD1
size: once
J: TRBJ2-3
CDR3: CASYRGPTDTQYF
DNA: TGTGCCAGTTACAGGGGCCCCACAGATACGCAGTATTTT

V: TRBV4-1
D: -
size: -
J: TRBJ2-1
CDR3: CASSQVPGGGRTYNEQFF
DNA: TGCGCCAGCAGCCAAGTTCCTGGGGGCGGGCGAACCTACAATGAGCAGTTCTTC

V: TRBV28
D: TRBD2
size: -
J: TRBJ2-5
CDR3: CASRPPLAGGPVETQYF
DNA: TGTGCCAGCAGGCCCCCGCTAGCGGGGGGGCCGGTAGAGACCCAGTACTTC

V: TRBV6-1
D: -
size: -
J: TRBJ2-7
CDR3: CASSEGIGQPSSEQYF
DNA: TGTGCCAGCAGTGAAGGAATTGGACAGCCGAGCAGCGAGCAGTACTTC

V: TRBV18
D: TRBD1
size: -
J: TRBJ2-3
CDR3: CASSRRTGVTDTQYF
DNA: TGTGCCAGCTCAAGGAGGACAGGGGTCACAGATACGCAGTATTTT

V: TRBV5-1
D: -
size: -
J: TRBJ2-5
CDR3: CASSLALQGSQETQYF
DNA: TGCGCCAGCAGCTTGGCCTTGCAGGGCAGCCAAGAGACCCAGTACTTC

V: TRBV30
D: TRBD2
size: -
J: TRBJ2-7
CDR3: CAWSVGAGGAYEQYF
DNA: TGTGCCTGGAGTGTCGGAGCGGGGGGAGCCTACGAGCAGTACTTC

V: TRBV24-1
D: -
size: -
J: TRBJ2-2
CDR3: CATSGPTYTGELFF
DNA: TGTGCCACCAGTGGCCCCACTTACACCGGGGAGCTGTTTTTT

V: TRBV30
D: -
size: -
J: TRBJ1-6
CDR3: CASTPRTSSYNSPLHF
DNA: TGTGCTTCGACCCCCCGAACTAGCTCCTATAATTCACCCCTCCACTTT

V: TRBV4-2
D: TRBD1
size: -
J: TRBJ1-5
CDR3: CASSQGDRGGNQPQHF
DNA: TGTGCCAGCAGCCAAGGGGACAGGGGGGGTAATCAGCCCCAGCATTTT

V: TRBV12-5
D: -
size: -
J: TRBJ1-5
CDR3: CASGHQGVGNQPQHF
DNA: TGTGCTAGTGGCCATCAGGGTGTGGGCAATCAGCCCCAGCATTTT

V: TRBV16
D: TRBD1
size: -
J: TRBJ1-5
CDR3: CASSRVPGGNQPQHF
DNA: TGTGCCAGCAGTCGGGTACCAGGGGGAAATCAGCCCCAGCATTTT

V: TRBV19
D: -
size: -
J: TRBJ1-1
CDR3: CASGWANTEAFF
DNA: TGTGCCAGTGGGTGGGCGAACACTGAAGCTTTCTTT

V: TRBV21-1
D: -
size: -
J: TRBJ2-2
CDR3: CASSRGPRTGELFF
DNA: TGTGCCAGCAGCAGGGGGCCGCGAACCGGGGAGCTGTTTTTT